One sample yielded the 23 T cell receptor beta chains listed below, sequenced in a study of blood T cell repertoires in COVID-19. Clones were sequenced by immunoSEQ multiplex PCR, and TCRdb holds only the in-frame ones, with some missing. The sample shows over 200,000 clones, around 85% of them seen only once. Sample: PBMCs or T cells enriched from blood (not recorded which). The receptors stem from a woman between 50 and 59 years old in a cohort exposed to, infected with or recovered from COVID-19 (not recorded which).

The chain couples TRBV24-1 to TRBJ2-2; TRBD1 matches 8 bases. The germline CDR1 and CDR2 sequences are KGHDR and SFDVKD. CDR3 length equals 17 residues. V trimming: 4 bases; J trimming: 0 bases; junction bases outside the gene matches: 6. The CDR3 sequence: CATSDYRTGTNTGELFF. CDR3 in DNA: TGTGCCACCAGTGACTACCGGACAGGGACGAACACCGGGGAGCTGTTTTTT.

The chain joins TRBV3-1 (or the pseudogene TRBV3-2) to TRBJ2-2; TRBD1 matches 9 bases. The CDR3 has 19 amino acids. CDR1 is LGHDT and CDR2 is YNNKEL in the germline V gene (reference sequence). J lost 2 bases, V lost 3 bases, and 13 bases had no gene match. The chain's CDR3 is CASSHFTGQTGGNTGELFF. In DNA, the CDR3 is TGTGCCAGCAGCCACTTTACAGGTCAGACAGGGGGAAACACCGGGGAGCTGTTTTTT.

This chain uses TRBV7-8 with TRBJ1-1, with 10 bases matching TRBD1. After removal of 2 bases from V and 1 base from J, the junction contained 4 bases not matched to a gene. The germline V gene encodes CDR1 SGHVS and CDR2 FQNEAQ. CDR3 length: 16 residues. The CDR3 DNA is TGTGCCAGCAGCTTAAGGGGGGACAGGGGGAACACTGAAGCTTTCTTT. This codes for CASSLRGDRGNTEAFF. The variable domain in full, with the rest retrieved from reference TRBV7-8 and TRBJ1-1, is GAGVSQSPRYKVAKRGQDVALRCDPISGHVSLFWYQQALGQGPEFLTYFQNEAQLDKSGLPSDRFFAERPEGSVSTLKIQRTQQEDSAVYLCASSLRGDRGNTEAFFGQGTRLTVV.

The J gene is TRBJ1-2, the V gene TRBV5-4; 7 bases align to TRBD1. The CDR3 extends over 14 amino acids. V shed 0 bases, J shed 4 bases, and the junction held 3 bases outside the gene matches. The V gene's germline CDR1 is SGHNT and CDR2 YYREEE (reference sequence). CDR3 DNA sequence: TGTGCCAGCAGCTTGGCAGGACAGGTCTATGGCTACACCTTC. Translating it yields CASSLAGQVYGYTF.

The V call is TRBV3-1 (or the pseudogene TRBV3-2), the J call TRBJ2-1, with TRBD2 matching 8 bases. Trimming at V came to 1 base and at J to 10 bases, leaving 3 bases not matched to a gene. The CDR3 is 13 residues long. Germline V gene data show CDR1 as LGHDT and CDR2 as YNNKEL (reference sequence). The CDR3 here is CASSQVPSGEQFF. CDR3 bases: TGTGCCAGCAGCCAAGTCCCTAGCGGGGAGCAGTTCTTC.

V gene TRBV28 combines with J gene TRBJ1-5; tentative D call: TRBD1 (6 bases). The V and J ends lost 3 bases and 5 bases respectively, with 17 bases between them. Germline CDR1 is MDHEN and CDR2 is SYDVKM. This CDR3 has 16 amino acids. CDR3 region: CASSFFNRASHQPQHF. Here the CDR3 DNA reads TGTGCCAGCAGTTTTTTTAACAGGGCTTCCCATCAGCCCCAGCATTTT.

The V and J genes are TRBV4-3 and TRBJ2-1, with 7 bases matching TRBD1. Germline-derived CDR1 and CDR2 are LGHNA and YSLEER. Trimming took 4 bases from V and 0 from J; bases not matched to a gene: 3. CDR3 length equals 15 residues. The CDR3: CASSRTGSSYNEQFF. The CDR3 coding sequence is TGCGCCAGCAGCCGGACAGGCAGCTCCTACAATGAGCAGTTCTTC.

The gene calls are TRBV18 and TRBJ2-1, with TRBD1 matching over 9 bases. Germline CDR1 KGHSH, CDR2 LQKENI. Trimming removed 5 bases from V and 8 bases from J; junction bases left unmatched: 7. The CDR3 length is 14 residues. The chain's CDR3 is CASSSGQGIHEQFF. CDR3 in DNA: TGTGCCAGCTCATCGGGACAGGGAATTCATGAGCAGTTCTTC.

The table lists this clone with a few counts. J is TRBJ1-2 and V is TRBV19, with 9 bases aligning to TRBD1. The CDR3 length is 14 residues. The germline gives CDR1 LNHDA, CDR2 SQIVND (reference sequence). Unmatched junction bases numbered 5, after V lost 3 bases and J lost 6 bases. This CDR3 reads CASSITGGVNGYTF. DNA of the CDR3: TGTGCCAGTAGTATCACAGGGGGCGTAAATGGCTACACCTTC.

The rearrangement links TRBV19 to TRBJ1-5; 8 nucleotides match TRBD1. The CDR3 is 16 residues long. Germline CDR1 and CDR2: LNHDA and SQIVND (reference sequence). J lost 2 bases, V lost 2 bases, and 5 bases had no gene match. The CDR3 loop reads CASSIRRQGRNQPQHF. DNA for the CDR3: TGTGCCAGTAGTATACGCCGACAGGGGCGCAATCAGCCCCAGCATTTT.

V is TRBV11-1 and J is TRBJ2-1; 9 nucleotides align to TRBD1. V gave up 5 bases and J gave up 4 bases; unmatched junction bases: 3. Germline assignment: CDR1 SGHAT and CDR2 FQDESV (reference sequence). This CDR3 is 14 amino acids long. The CDR3 DNA is TGTGCCAGCAGCAACGGACAGGGGTACAATGAGCAGTTCTTC. Its protein product is CASSNGQGYNEQFF.

J is TRBJ1-2 and V is TRBV18; 7 positions agree with TRBD1. The V and J ends lost 5 bases and 4 bases, in that order; junction bases with no gene match: 10. CDR3 length: 15 amino acids. Germline V gene lookup returns CDR1 KGHSH and CDR2 LQKENI. In nucleotides, the CDR3 is TGTGCCAGCTCAACGGGGATGGCAGGGGGCTATGGCTACACCTTC. Translating it yields CASSTGMAGGYGYTF.

CDR3 DNA: TGTGCCAGCTCACCCGACGGGATCGCCAAAAACATTCAGTACTTC. Protein: CASSPDGIAKNIQYF. The J gene is TRBJ2-4, the V gene TRBV18; D might be TRBD2 (5 bases). This CDR3 is built from 15 residues. Trimming took off 3 bases at V and 1 base at J, with 10 bases between the two ends. Germline CDR1 KGHSH, CDR2 LQKENI.

V and J are TRBV7-8 and TRBJ2-1; TRBD2 is a possible D gene (5 bases). V gave up 2 bases and J gave up 0 bases, with 20 bases separating them. Germline V gene data show CDR1 as SGHVS and CDR2 as FQNEAQ. The CDR3 sequence is 19 residues long. CDR3 protein: CASSLSGSPGEGSYNEQFF. In DNA form, the CDR3 reads TGTGCCAGCAGCTTATCCGGCTCCCCCGGCGAGGGCTCCTACAATGAGCAGTTCTTC.

The genes are TRBV7-8 and TRBJ1-1; 11 bases are a match to TRBD1. The CDR3 has 14 residues. Germline trimming cut 6 bases from V and 7 bases from J; bases unmatched to any gene: 7. Germline loops: CDR1 SGHVS, CDR2 FQNEAQ. The CDR3 coding sequence is TGTGCCAGCAGGCAGCCGGGACAGGGGGTTGAAGCTTTCTTT. Translated: CASRQPGQGVEAFF.

The chain links TRBV4-3 to TRBJ1-1; D unresolved. The CDR3 loop spans 14 amino acids. V gave up 9 bases and J gave up 0 bases, with 14 bases separating them. CDR1 and CDR2 (germline): LGHNA, YSLEER. CDR3 nucleotides: TGCGCCAGTTCCCCGGGGATTATGAACACTGAAGCTTTCTTT. Its protein product is CASSPGIMNTEAFF.

The chain uses TRBV7-2 and TRBJ2-1; D is possibly TRBD2 (6 bases). The V gene lost 5 bases and the J gene lost 4 bases, with 12 bases spanning the gap. Germline lookup yields CDR1 SGHTA and CDR2 FQGNSA. This CDR3 comprises 14 residues. The chain's CDR3 is CASSQDYGYNEQFF. CDR3 nucleotides: TGTGCCAGCAGCCAGGACTATGGATACAATGAGCAGTTCTTC.

V is TRBV27 and J is TRBJ2-7; TRBD1 aligns across 9 bases. The CDR3 length is 17 residues. With V trimmed by 5 bases and J by 6 bases, 17 bases remained unmatched. The germline CDR1 and CDR2 sequences are MNHEY and SMNVEV (reference sequence). This CDR3 is CASSLRYGTGIGGEQYF. The CDR3 region has the DNA TGTGCCAGCAGTCTAAGATACGGGACAGGGATTGGAGGCGAGCAGTACTTC.

The rearrangement links TRBV10-1 to TRBJ2-1, with 7 bases fitting TRBD1. Germline V gene lookup returns CDR1 WNHNN and CDR2 SYGVQD (reference sequence). The V gene end was trimmed by 0 bases and the J gene end by 0 bases; junction bases not matched to a gene: 11. This CDR3 is built from 19 residues. CDR3 in DNA: TGCGCCAGCAGTGAGTCGCTACCCGACAGGGAATCCTCCTACAATGAGCAGTTCTTC. This codes for CASSESLPDRESSYNEQFF.

This chain uses TRBV5-6 with TRBJ2-7; D remains ambiguous. The V gene lost 0 bases and the J gene lost 0 bases, with 10 bases spanning the gap. Germline CDR1 SGHDT, CDR2 YYEEEE. This CDR3 region has 15 residues. CDR3 sequence reads: CASSLGAYPSYEQYF. CDR3 nucleotide sequence: TGTGCCAGCAGCTTGGGGGCGTATCCCTCCTACGAGCAGTACTTC.

The chain combines TRBV19 with TRBJ1-4; the D is unclear. This CDR3 spans 13 amino acids. Trimming took 4 bases from V and 8 from J, leaving 11 bases between them. Germline V gene sequence: CDR1 LNHDA, CDR2 SQIVND (reference sequence). For the CDR3, the DNA is TGTGCCAGTAGTAGTGGGAGCAGGGAAAAACTGTTTTTT. It is translated as CASSSGSREKLFF. Based on the CDR3 plus reference TRBV19 and TRBJ1-4, the full variable domain is DGGITQSPKYLFRKEGQNVTLSCEQNLNHDAMYWYRQDPGQGLRLIYYSQIVNDFQKGDIAEGYSVSREKKESFPLTVTSAQKNPTAFYLCASSSGSREKLFFGSGTQLSVL.

This clone appeared a single time. The J gene is TRBJ1-2, the V gene TRBV3-1 (or the pseudogene TRBV3-2), with D possibly being TRBD1 (6 bases). Germline values: CDR1 LGHDT, CDR2 YNNKEL (reference sequence). Trimming removed 4 bases from V and 4 bases from J, with 16 bases in between. This CDR3 is 15 amino acids long. CDR3 bases: TGTGCCAGCAGCCCTACAGGGTTTTCGACCTATGGCTACACCTTC. It specifies CASSPTGFSTYGYTF.

The chain employs TRBV4-1 and TRBJ1-1, with 10 bases matching TRBD1. The CDR3 runs 17 residues. Germline CDR1 reads MGHRA; CDR2 reads YSYEKL. The J segment lost 4 bases and the V segment lost 1 base, leaving 9 bases of the junction unmatched. CDR3 sequence reads: CASSQAGTGAGGTEAFF. The CDR3, as DNA: TGCGCCAGCAGCCAAGCCGGGACAGGGGCTGGGGGCACTGAAGCTTTCTTT.